This is a list of T cell receptor beta chains from one sample in a study of T cell repertoires in cytomegalovirus infection. These TCRs are of unknown antigen specificity. TCRdb redid the calling of the reads with MiXCR, one entry per CDR3 protein. Of roughly 920,000 distinct CDR3 sequences listed, under 40% are singletons. The sequenced sample was cultured CD8+ T cells from PBMCs, obtained from culture after CMV antigen stimulation. These TCRs come from a human donor in good health (CMV status not recorded). Some clones in this sample may be carry-over from other donors' samples. CDR3s include the opening cysteine and the closing phenylalanine or tryptophan. D genes are given only for firm matches. Size is omitted from some rows. Given values are once, few, many or a class for expanded clones.

v_gene	j_gene	abundance	d_gene	CDR3aa	CDR3nt
TRBV7-6	TRBJ1-4	few	NA	CASSLGGGLEKLFF	TGTGCCAGCAGTTTGGGCGGGGGGCTGGAGAAACTGTTTTTT
TRBV7-6	TRBJ2-7	many	TRBD1	CASSLVPQGAGYEQYF	TGTGCCAGCAGCTTAGTACCTCAGGGGGCAGGGTACGAGCAGTACTTC
TRBV7-6	TRBJ1-1	many	NA	CASRPIQGLNTEAFF	TGTGCCAGCAGGCCAATCCAGGGTTTGAACACTGAAGCTTTCTTT
TRBV19	TRBJ2-2	few	NA	CASSIVAGTTGELFF	TGTGCCAGTAGTATTGTAGCAGGGACCACCGGGGAGCTGTTTTTT
TRBV7-4	TRBJ1-5	few	NA	CASRMGGNQPQHF	TGTGCCAGCAGAATGGGCGGTAATCAGCCCCAGCATTTT
TRBV10-3	TRBJ2-7	NA	NA	CAISDRGDINEQYF	TGTGCCATCAGTGATCGAGGGGACATCAACGAGCAGTACTTC
TRBV7-7	TRBJ2-1	NA	TRBD2	CASSLAGGQDEQFF	TGTGCTAGCAGCTTGGCGGGGGGGCAGGATGAGCAGTTCTTC
TRBV6-5	TRBJ2-1	few	TRBD2	CASSVTSGAFYNEQFF	TGTGCCAGCAGCGTGACTAGCGGGGCCTTCTACAATGAGCAGTTCTTC
TRBV27	TRBJ1-5	few	NA	CASSPSGGGKPQHF	TGTGCCAGCAGTCCCTCGGGGGGAGGGAAGCCCCAGCATTTT
TRBV7-6	TRBJ1-4	many	NA	CASSPPKGKLFF	TGTGCCAGCAGCCCGCCGAAAGGGAAACTGTTTTTT
TRBV7-6	TRBJ2-1	few	TRBD2	CASSLQAGGGSNEQFF	TGTGCTAGCAGCTTACAAGCCGGCGGGGGGTCTAATGAGCAGTTCTTC
TRBV4-1	TRBJ1-2	few	NA	CASSQDGSGSGGYTF	TGCGCCAGCAGCCAAGATGGAAGCGGGAGTGGTGGCTACACCTTC
TRBV5-1	TRBJ2-2	NA	TRBD1	CASTSRDRGHISGELFF	TGCGCCAGCACGTCCCGGGACAGGGGGCACATATCTGGGGAGCTGTTTTTT
TRBV7-8	TRBJ1-6	many	NA	CASSTRTDLYNSPLHF	TGTGCCAGCAGCACTCGGACAGACCTCTATAATTCACCCCTCCACTTT
TRBV7-6	TRBJ1-4	NA	TRBD1	CASSSTGTEEKLFF	TGTGCCAGCAGCTCAACCGGGACAGAAGAAAAACTGTTTTTT
TRBV7-2	TRBJ1-3	NA	NA	CASRSPSSGNTIYF	TGTGCCAGCAGAAGTCCTAGCTCTGGAAACACCATATATTTT
TRBV6-5	TRBJ1-1	NA	NA	CASSYSITGATEAFF	TGTGCCAGCAGTTACTCGATTACCGGGGCCACTGAAGCTTTCTTT
TRBV7-9	TRBJ2-7	few	TRBD1	CASSSLDRSYEQYF	TGTGCCAGCAGCTCCTTGGACAGGTCCTACGAGCAGTACTTC
TRBV5-3	TRBJ2-7	NA	TRBD1	CASSWDRTRNTGNYEQYF	TGTGCCAGCAGCTGGGACAGGACACGAAACACCGGCAACTACGAGCAGTACTTC
TRBV27	TRBJ1-2	NA	NA	CASSLSVAPSNYGYTF	TGTGCCAGCAGTTTATCGGTGGCACCTTCTAACTATGGCTACACCTTC
TRBV10-3	TRBJ2-1	few	TRBD1	CAISRLIDRENEQFF	TGTGCCATCAGTCGTCTGATCGACAGGGAGAATGAGCAGTTCTTC
TRBV27	TRBJ1-1	many	TRBD1	CASSSVPGQGRGTEAFF	TGTGCCAGCAGTTCAGTCCCGGGACAGGGGCGAGGTACTGAAGCTTTCTTT
TRBV6-1	TRBJ1-5	once	NA	CASSEWRLQQPQHF	TGTGCCAGCAGTGAATGGCGCCTCCAACAGCCCCAGCATTTT
TRBV7-2	TRBJ2-5	many	TRBD2	CASSPHLAEETQYF	TGTGCCAGCAGCCCCCATCTAGCGGAAGAGACCCAGTACTTC
TRBV19	TRBJ2-5	NA	NA	CASSVGPFGVRETQYF	TGTGCCAGTAGTGTCGGGCCTTTCGGAGTGAGAGAGACCCAGTACTTC
TRBV7-9	TRBJ2-5	NA	TRBD2	CASDGGELKTQYF	TGTGCCTCCGACGGGGGGGAGCTTAAGACCCAGTACTTC
TRBV5-1	TRBJ2-5	NA	NA	CASSAVGQEEQETQYF	TGCGCCAGCAGCGCGGTCGGGCAGGAGGAACAAGAGACCCAGTACTTC
TRBV4-3	TRBJ2-7	NA	TRBD1	CASSLGTGGVEQYF	TGCGCCAGCAGCCTCGGGACAGGTGGCGTCGAGCAGTACTTC
TRBV5-4	TRBJ1-1	NA	NA	CASSFQSAEAFF	TGTGCCAGCAGCTTCCAGTCTGCTGAAGCTTTCTTT
TRBV27	TRBJ2-3	few	NA	CASSSLGRRVTDTQYF	TGTGCCAGCAGTTCCCTGGGCAGGCGGGTCACAGATACGCAGTATTTT
TRBV5-5	TRBJ1-2	NA	TRBD1	CASSLEPMGTVSTF	TGTGCCAGCAGCTTGGAGCCTATGGGGACAGTGAGCACCTTC
TRBV28	TRBJ1-4	NA	NA	CASSFEGTKLFF	TGTGCCAGCAGTTTTGAGGGGACAAAACTGTTTTTT
TRBV7-9	TRBJ2-1	NA	TRBD2	CASSLWTSGNEQFF	TGTGCCAGCAGCTTGTGGACTAGCGGAAATGAGCAGTTCTTC
TRBV6-1	TRBJ2-2	few	TRBD2	CASSPRNAGGTSGGGRDPGELFF	TGTGCCAGCAGCCCGAGGAATGCAGGAGGGACTAGCGGGGGGGGCCGGGATCCCGGGGAGCTGTTTTTT
TRBV5-1	TRBJ1-1	NA	NA	CASSLAWKEPEAFF	TGCGCCAGCAGCTTGGCCTGGAAGGAGCCCGAAGCTTTCTTT
TRBV7-6	TRBJ1-2	NA	TRBD1	CASSLGGTGGYGYTF	TGTGCCAGCAGCTTAGGGGGAACAGGGGGCTATGGCTACACCTTC
TRBV5-1	TRBJ2-5	NA	TRBD2	CASSREGGDPAEETQYF	TGCGCCAGCAGCCGAGAGGGAGGGGACCCAGCGGAAGAGACCCAGTACTTC
TRBV7-8	TRBJ2-2	many	TRBD2	CASSFEAGVRAGELFF	TGTGCCAGCAGCTTCGAGGCGGGGGTACGAGCCGGGGAGCTGTTTTTT
TRBV7-9	TRBJ2-1	few	TRBD1	CASRKPGQGTNEQFF	TGTGCCAGCAGAAAACCGGGACAGGGAACAAATGAGCAGTTCTTC
TRBV27	TRBJ2-7	NA	NA	CASRRRGSYEQYF	TGTGCCAGCAGGCGACGGGGCTCCTACGAGCAGTACTTC
TRBV15	TRBJ1-5	NA	NA	CATSRGEVGGNQPQHF	TGTGCCACCAGCAGAGGAGAGGTGGGAGGCAATCAGCCCCAGCATTTT
TRBV19	TRBJ2-7	few	NA	CASSMVGRGYEQYF	TGTGCCAGTAGTATGGTTGGCAGGGGCTACGAGCAGTACTTC
TRBV7-2	TRBJ2-3	many	NA	CASTAGSAPYTDTQYF	TGTGCCAGCACGGCGGGGAGTGCCCCTTACACAGATACGCAGTATTTT
TRBV5-1	TRBJ2-3	NA	TRBD2	CASSSLGLAGNTDTQYF	TGCGCCAGCAGCTCCCTGGGACTAGCGGGGAACACAGATACGCAGTATTTT
TRBV7-2	TRBJ2-3	many	NA	CASSLEGVPLTDTQYF	TGTGCCAGCAGCCTAGAGGGGGTTCCCTTGACAGATACGCAGTATTTT
TRBV10-2	TRBJ2-6	NA	NA	CASSETGSPSGANVLTF	TGCGCCAGCAGTGAGACGGGAAGTCCCTCTGGGGCCAACGTCCTGACTTTC
TRBV20-1	TRBJ1-5	NA	NA	CSARTMADSAYSNQPQHF	TGCAGTGCCCGGACCATGGCGGACAGCGCGTATAGCAATCAGCCCCAGCATTTT
TRBV9	TRBJ1-5	NA	TRBD1	CASSVGTGYEPQHF	TGTGCCAGCAGCGTGGGGACAGGGTACGAGCCCCAGCATTTT
TRBV5-6	TRBJ2-5	NA	TRBD2	CANSSGGGVETQYF	TGTGCCAACAGCTCGGGGGGAGGGGTGGAGACCCAGTACTTC
TRBV7-6	TRBJ2-2	NA	TRBD2	CASSLAGLAVANTWELFF	TGTGCCAGCAGCTTAGCGGGACTAGCGGTTGCGAACACCTGGGAGCTGTTTTTT